This T cell receptor (beta chain) was identified in a study of CD4 T cells in relation to SARS-CoV-2 and coronaviruses. Across the whole study: Patient ages ranged from about 20 to 72, median 38.

CDR1 and CDR2 from the germline V gene are MDHEN and SYDVKM. This CDR3 has 16 residues. V was pared by 7 bases and J by 7 bases, with 23 bases between. Naive or memory CD4+ cells were cultured 1:1 with T cell-depleted PBMCs plus CEF. Survey-level TCR-beta sequencing used DNA from CEF-cultured naive and memory CD4+ T cells. Profiling relied on immunoSEQ multiplex PCR, and the TCRdb table lists in-frame clones only, not all of them. This table holds over 40,000 clones, 84% found once. To note about this clone: Its target is not known.

V usage is TRBV28 and J usage is TRBJ2-1, with D maybe TRBD1 (6 bases). Sequenced: naive CD4+ T cells from PBMCs, cultured in vitro. The sample's subset: naive CD4+ T cells isolated by negative enrichment. This receptor was taken from an adult with COVID-19. The CDR3 protein is CASTSKTGPRYNEQFF. Here the CDR3 DNA reads TGTGCCAGCACTTCAAAGACAGGCCCCCGATATAATGAGCAGTTCTTC.